This is a list of T cell receptor beta chains from one sample in a study of shared clonotypes between healthy human individuals. Assay used: immunoSEQ multiplex PCR; TCRdb lists only in-frame clones, some missing. The table includes some 1 million clones, around 74% detected once. Sequenced: memory CD4+ T cells sorted from blood. These receptors all come from a man younger than 30 in good health. The CDR3 runs from the conserved cysteine through the conserved F or W. A D gene is named only where the DNA matches it firmly. The listing skips clone size in some rows; elsewhere it reads once, few, many or a size class.

v_call	clone_size	d_call	j_call	cdr3_nt	cdr3_aa
TRBV6-1	.	.	TRBJ2-7	TGTGCCAGCAGTGGTGGCCAGGGGAATTACTACGAGCAGTACTTC	CASSGGQGNYYEQYF
TRBV30	.	TRBD1	TRBJ1-1	TGTGCCTGGACAGGGGGACTGCGAACTGAAGCTTTCTTT	CAWTGGLRTEAFF
TRBV7-9	.	.	TRBJ1-1	TGTGCCAGCAGCTTAGCGGGGTACACTGAAGCTTTCTTT	CASSLAGYTEAFF
TRBV10-3	.	.	TRBJ1-5	TGTGCCATCAGTGAAAGGGGGGGCTCTAATCAGCCCCAGCATTTT	CAISERGGSNQPQHF
TRBV30	.	TRBD1	TRBJ2-7	TGTGCCTGGAGTGTACAAGGGGACAGGAGGAGATACGAGCAGTACTTC	CAWSVQGDRRRYEQYF
TRBV10-3	many	TRBD2	TRBJ2-3	TGTGCCATCAGTAGCGGGGGGATACAAGATACGCAGTATTTT	CAISSGGIQDTQYF
TRBV7-8	.	.	TRBJ1-2	TGTGCCAGCAGCTTAAATATGGGGGGAATCTATGGCTACACCTTC	CASSLNMGGIYGYTF
TRBV4-2	.	.	TRBJ1-2	TGTGCCAGCAGCCAAGGACTTGGGGGACTGGATTATGGCTACACCTTC	CASSQGLGGLDYGYTF
TRBV5-7	.	.	TRBJ2-5	TGTGCCAGCAGCTTGAAAAAGGGGGAAGAGACCCAGTACTTC	CASSLKKGEETQYF
TRBV7-8	.	TRBD1	TRBJ2-2	TGTGCCAGCAGCCGACTCGGACAGGGGGTCTACACCGGGGAGCTGTTTTTT	CASSRLGQGVYTGELFF
TRBV6-5	.	.	TRBJ1-1	TGTGCCAGCAGTTACTCGATTTGGACACCGAACACTGAAGCTTTCTTT	CASSYSIWTPNTEAFF
TRBV10-3	.	TRBD2	TRBJ2-3	TGTGCCAGCCGACTAGCGGGGGAAGATACGCAGTATTTT	CASRLAGEDTQYF
TRBV6-5	.	.	TRBJ1-5	TGTGCCAGCAGTGCCGGGGACCTCGGACAGCCCCAGCATTTT	CASSAGDLGQPQHF
TRBV7-2	once	TRBD1	TRBJ2-1	TGTGCCAGCAGCTGGGACAGGGGCTACAATGAGCAGTTCTTC	CASSWDRGYNEQFF
TRBV18	.	.	TRBJ2-7	TGTGCCAGCTCACCAGGCGGCTCCTACGAGCAGTACTTC	CASSPGGSYEQYF
TRBV18	many	.	TRBJ2-6	TGTGCCAGCTCACCAGGGGGCCAGAGCTCTGGGGCCAACGTCCTGACTTTC	CASSPGGQSSGANVLTF
TRBV25-1	.	TRBD1	TRBJ2-7	TGTGCCAGCAGTGGACAGGGAAGGCACGAGCAGTACTTC	CASSGQGRHEQYF